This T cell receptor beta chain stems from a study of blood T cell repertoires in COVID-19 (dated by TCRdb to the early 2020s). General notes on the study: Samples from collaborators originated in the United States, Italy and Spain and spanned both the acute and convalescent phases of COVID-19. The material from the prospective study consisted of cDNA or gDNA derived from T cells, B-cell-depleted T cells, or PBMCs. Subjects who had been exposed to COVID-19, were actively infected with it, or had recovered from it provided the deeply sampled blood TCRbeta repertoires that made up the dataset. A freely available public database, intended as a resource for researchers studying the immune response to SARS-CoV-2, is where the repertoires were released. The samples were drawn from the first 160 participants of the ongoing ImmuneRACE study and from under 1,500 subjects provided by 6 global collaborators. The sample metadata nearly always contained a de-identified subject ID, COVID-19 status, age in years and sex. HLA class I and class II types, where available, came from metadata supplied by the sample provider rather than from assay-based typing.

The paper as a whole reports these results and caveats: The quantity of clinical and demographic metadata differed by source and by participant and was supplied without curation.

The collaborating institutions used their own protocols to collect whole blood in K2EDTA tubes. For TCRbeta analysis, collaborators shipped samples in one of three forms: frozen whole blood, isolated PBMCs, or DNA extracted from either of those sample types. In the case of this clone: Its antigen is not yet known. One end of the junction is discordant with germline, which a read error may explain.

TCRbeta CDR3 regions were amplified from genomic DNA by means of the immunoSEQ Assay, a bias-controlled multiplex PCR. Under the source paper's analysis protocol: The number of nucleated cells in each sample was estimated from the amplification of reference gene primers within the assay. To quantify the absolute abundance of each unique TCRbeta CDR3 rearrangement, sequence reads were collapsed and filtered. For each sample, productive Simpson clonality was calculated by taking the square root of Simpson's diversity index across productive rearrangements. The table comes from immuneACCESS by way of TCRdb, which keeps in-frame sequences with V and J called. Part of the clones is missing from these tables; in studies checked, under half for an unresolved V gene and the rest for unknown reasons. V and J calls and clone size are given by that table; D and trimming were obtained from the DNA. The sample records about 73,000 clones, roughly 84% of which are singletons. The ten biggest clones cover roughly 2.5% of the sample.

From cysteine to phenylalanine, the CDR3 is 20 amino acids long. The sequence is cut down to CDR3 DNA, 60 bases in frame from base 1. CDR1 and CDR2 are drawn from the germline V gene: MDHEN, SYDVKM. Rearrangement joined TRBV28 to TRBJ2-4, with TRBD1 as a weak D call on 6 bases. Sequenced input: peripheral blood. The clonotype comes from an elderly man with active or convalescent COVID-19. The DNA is TGTGCCACCAGTTCAATCGTGGGGGCGAGAGTTCGTGAGGGCAAAAACATTCAGTACTTC. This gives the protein CATSSIVGARVREGKNIQYF.